This T cell receptor (beta chain) was recovered during a study of blood T cells in healthy people across ages. General study findings and limits: Diversity was higher, and naive CD4+ cells more numerous, in long-lived donors than in aged donors. In older individuals, TCR beta diversity per million T cells was lower, falling roughly linearly with age.

A second about 6 to 12 cycle PCR used barcoded and J-beta primers. TCRdb processed the 5' RACE reads anew with MiXCR; each CDR3 protein has one entry. The table shows approximately 1.5 million distinct CDR3 sequences, with roughly 43% occurring only once. This CDR3 contains 16 residues. The V gene's germline CDR1 is SGHRS and CDR2 YFSETQ. This clonotype has a single count. Its antigen remains unknown. One junction end disagrees with the germline gene, perhaps due to a read error. This chain joins TRBV5-1 and TRBJ2-1, with no clear D. This receptor was identified in a woman under 30 in good health. Sequenced sample: blood. The CDR3 DNA reads as TGCGCCAGCAGCTTGTCCAGTCATCAAGTCTACAGTGAGCAGTTCTTC. As protein: CASSLSSHQVYSEQFF.